These 27 T cell receptor beta chains came from one sample sequenced in a study of CD8+ T cells in alopecia areata. As to treatment: oral pan-JAK inhibitor, 5-10 mg twice daily. Extraction and reverse transcription of RNA yielded cDNA as the sequencing template. Profiling relied on immunoSEQ multiplex PCR, and the TCRdb table lists in-frame clones only, not all of them. The sample has 200,000 or so clones; 30% to 40% are singletons. The sample here was CD4+ T cells sorted from blood, taken around week 31, from a patient treated with tofacitinib. These receptors all stem from a human donor with alopecia areata.

The rearrangement joins TRBV7-7 to TRBJ2-1; the D gene is possibly TRBD1 (7 bases). Germline-derived CDR1 and CDR2 are SSHAT and FNYEAQ (reference sequence). The CDR3 contains 15 residues. The V and J ends lost 2 bases and 7 bases respectively, with 15 bases between them. CDR3 bases: TGTGCCAGCAGCTTACGACAGGGTGGGAGGAATGAGCAGTTCTTC. This translates into CASSLRQGGRNEQFF.

This clone was observed once. The chain combines TRBV5-1 with TRBJ1-1; D ambiguous. Trimming stripped 3 bases from V and 4 bases from J, with 13 bases between. The CDR3 totals 14 residues. Germline CDR1 and CDR2: SGHRS and YFSETQ. The CDR3 protein is CASSSPGLSTEAFF. In nucleotides, the CDR3 is TGCGCCAGCAGCTCCCCGGGTCTCAGCACTGAAGCTTTCTTT.

The chain combines TRBV30 with TRBJ2-1; possible D gene TRBD1, 5 bases. CDR1 and CDR2 (germline): GTSNPN, SVGIG (reference sequence). This CDR3 is 14 amino acids long. Trimming pared 2 bases from V and 4 bases from J, leaving 12 bases between. The CDR3 region has the DNA TGTGCCTGGAGTCAATTCAACAGGTACAATGAGCAGTTCTTC. Protein product: CAWSQFNRYNEQFF.

The CDR3 is CASTGVTLNGYTF. CDR3 sequence (DNA): TGTGCCAGCACGGGGGTGACATTGAATGGCTACACCTTC. This chain links TRBV2 with TRBJ1-2; the D gene is possibly TRBD1 (5 bases). The CDR3 consists of 13 residues. CDR1 SNHLY and CDR2 FYNNEI come from the germline V gene. Trimming stripped 7 bases from V and 6 bases from J, with 15 bases between.

A remark on this clone: Other DNA sequences from this sample encode an identical CDR3 as well. This chain uses TRBV15 with TRBJ1-2; 8 bases are shared with TRBD1. The J segment lost 2 bases and the V segment lost 1 base, leaving 0 bases of the junction unmatched. Germline CDR1 LNHNV, CDR2 YYDKDF (reference sequence). The CDR3 totals 14 residues. The CDR3 nucleotides read TGTGCCACCAGCAGAGGACAGGGGAACTATGGCTACACCTTC. Its translation: CATSRGQGNYGYTF.

The chain uses TRBV29-1 and TRBJ1-2; possibly TRBD1 for D (5 bases). The V gene lost 2 bases and the J gene lost 8 bases, with 15 bases spanning the gap. CDR3 length equals 13 residues. The germline CDR1 and CDR2 sequences are SQVTM and ANQGSEA. The CDR3: CSVELAAGKGYTF. The CDR3 DNA follows: TGCAGCGTTGAATTAGCGGCAGGGAAGGGCTACACCTTC.

The V and J genes are TRBV29-1 and TRBJ2-5, with D perhaps matching TRBD2 (5 bases). The CDR3 is 13 residues long. Germline CDR1 is SQVTM and CDR2 is ANQGSEA. V was trimmed by 2 bases and J by 1 base, leaving 8 bases between them. DNA for the CDR3: TGCAGCGTTGAAATGCGGGTCCAAGAGACCCAGTACTTC. Translating it yields CSVEMRVQETQYF.

The chain carries TRBV7-9 and TRBJ2-1, with a possible D match to TRBD1 (6 bases). The CDR3 is made up of 18 amino acids. Germline CDR1 SEHNR, CDR2 FQNEAQ (reference sequence). V shed 2 bases and J shed 2 bases, with 19 bases lying between them. The CDR3 spells CASSLPKIRQVPYNEQFF. CDR3 in DNA: TGTGCCAGCAGCTTACCTAAGATCCGACAGGTTCCCTACAATGAGCAGTTCTTC.

The V and J genes are TRBV20-1 and TRBJ1-2; D might be TRBD1 (6 bases). This CDR3 has 11 residues. V gave up 7 bases and J gave up 8 bases, with 14 bases separating them. Germline CDR1 DFQATT, CDR2 SNEGSKA (reference sequence). The CDR3 sequence: CSGTDLDGYTF. CDR3 nucleotides: TGCAGTGGGACAGATCTAGACGGCTACACCTTC.

This clone was seen many times. J is TRBJ1-2 and V is TRBV4-1; TRBD1 agrees at 7 bases. V lost 4 bases and J lost 5; bases outside the gene matches: 7. The CDR3 runs 14 residues. Germline CDR1 and CDR2: MGHRA and YSYEKL. The CDR3 here is CASSPHRGPYGYTF. CDR3 DNA sequence: TGCGCCAGCAGCCCTCACAGGGGACCGTATGGCTACACCTTC.

The chain uses TRBV14 and TRBJ2-7; 8 bases match TRBD2. This CDR3 has 15 amino acids. Germline loops: CDR1 SGHDN, CDR2 FVKESK. The junction had 9 bases not matched to a gene; V was cut back by 5 bases and J by 3 bases. The chain's CDR3 is CASSSLAGSLYEQYF. CDR3 nucleotides: TGTGCCAGCAGCTCCTTAGCGGGAAGCCTCTACGAGCAGTACTTC.

This clone was observed a few times. The chain couples TRBV10-3 to TRBJ2-7; TRBD2 aligns across 8 bases. With V trimmed by 0 bases and J by 4 bases, 5 bases remained unmatched. Germline V gene lookup returns CDR1 ENHRY and CDR2 SYGVKD. This CDR3 region has 15 residues. CDR3 loop: CAISESSGRRYEQYF. The CDR3 bases are TGTGCCATCAGTGAGTCGAGCGGGAGAAGGTACGAGCAGTACTTC.

The V and J genes are TRBV6-5 and TRBJ1-5; unclear D gene. In germline, CDR1 is MNHEY, CDR2 SVGAGI. This CDR3 is 13 amino acids long. Trimming took off 5 bases at V and 6 bases at J, with 11 bases between the two ends. The CDR3 protein is CASSAPDVQPQHF. CDR3 coding DNA: TGTGCCAGCAGTGCTCCGGACGTTCAGCCCCAGCATTTT.

The chain joins TRBV30 to TRBJ2-1, with D unresolved. The CDR3 spans 13 residues. CDR1 and CDR2 (germline): GTSNPN, SVGIG (reference sequence). The V end lost 4 bases, the J end lost 5 bases, and 12 bases lay between the germline ends. CDR3 coding DNA: TGTGCCTGGACCATAGCCCGTAACAATGAGCAGTTCTTC. It encodes CAWTIARNNEQFF.

The rearrangement joins TRBV5-1 to TRBJ2-7; no reliable D call. The CDR3 is 15 residues long. From germline, CDR1 is SGHRS and CDR2 YFSETQ. V was trimmed by 2 bases and J by 4 bases, leaving 16 bases between them. The CDR3 is CASSFQRGKMYEQYF. DNA of the CDR3: TGCGCCAGCAGCTTCCAAAGAGGCAAAATGTACGAGCAGTACTTC.

The V call is TRBV7-6, the J call TRBJ2-1; D is perhaps TRBD2 (6 bases). Trimming stripped 3 bases from V and 8 bases from J, with 23 bases between. Germline V lookup: CDR1 SGHVS, CDR2 FNYEAQ. The CDR3 covers 17 residues. CDR3 amino acids: CASSLGRGRGFVDEQFF. In nucleotides, the CDR3 is TGTGCCAGCAGCTTGGGGCGGGGAAGGGGATTTGTGGATGAGCAGTTCTTC. Complete variable domain (other parts from reference TRBV7-6 and TRBJ2-1): GAGVSQSPRYKVTKRGQDVALRCDPISGHVSLYWYRQALGQGPEFLTYFNYEAQQDKSGLPNDRFSAERPEGSISTLTIQRTEQRDSAMYRCASSLGRGRGFVDEQFFGPGTRLTVL.

The J gene is TRBJ2-3, the V gene TRBV5-6; D is unresolved. This CDR3 spans 14 amino acids. Trimming pared 0 bases from V and 2 bases from J, leaving 7 bases between. Germline-derived CDR1 and CDR2 are SGHDT and YYEEEE. The CDR3 DNA follows: TGTGCCAGCAGCTTGGCTCCATTCACAGATACGCAGTATTTT. Encoded protein: CASSLAPFTDTQYF.

This clone was seen a single time. In DNA, the CDR3 is TGTGCCTGGAGTACAGGGGAAGGGACAGATACGCAGTATTTT. This gives the protein CAWSTGEGTDTQYF. The chain recombines TRBV30 with TRBJ2-3; 7 bases are shared with TRBD1. Germline V CDR1 and CDR2: GTSNPN, SVGIG (reference sequence). Germline trimming cut 2 bases from V and 3 bases from J; bases unmatched to any gene: 5. This CDR3 is 14 amino acids long.

V gene TRBV5-1 combines with J gene TRBJ2-3; D possibly uses TRBD1 or TRBD2 (6 bases each). CDR1 SGHRS and CDR2 YFSETQ come from the germline V gene. The CDR3 length is 16 residues. V was shortened by 2 bases and J by 3 bases, with 16 bases between the two germline ends. CDR3 loop: CASSFYRARETDTQYF. As DNA, the CDR3 is TGCGCCAGCAGCTTCTACAGGGCCCGGGAGACAGATACGCAGTATTTT.

There are a few counts of this clone. CDR3 region: CASSYWRDSYTGELFF. The CDR3 nucleotides are TGTGCCAGCAGTTACTGGAGGGACAGCTACACCGGGGAGCTGTTTTTT. The rearrangement joins TRBV6-7 to TRBJ2-2; D is possibly TRBD1 (7 bases). TRBV6-7 is known as an ORF, though its function is uncertain. The V and J ends lost 1 base and 3 bases respectively, with 12 bases between them. The CDR3 has 16 residues.

The gene calls are TRBV27 and TRBJ2-7, with D unclear. V lost 6 bases to trimming and J lost 3 bases, with 15 bases between them. Germline-derived CDR1 and CDR2 are MNHEY and SMNVEV (reference sequence). The CDR3 spans 14 residues. The CDR3 bases are TGTGCCAGCAGCTGGGCTGGACGGTACTACGAGCAGTACTTC. As protein: CASSWAGRYYEQYF.

The V call is TRBV6-4, the J call TRBJ1-2, with 8 bases lining up with TRBD1. The J segment lost 8 bases and the V segment lost 5 bases, leaving 19 bases of the junction unmatched. Germline CDR1 is MRHNA and CDR2 is SNTAGT. The CDR3 is made up of 17 amino acids. The CDR3 DNA follows: TGTGCCAGCAGTAAAGGATCCGGGACAGGAGTCCCTCCGGGCTACACCTTC. Translation: CASSKGSGTGVPPGYTF.

This clone was found a few times. The chain carries TRBV21-1 and TRBJ1-2. TRBV21-1 is designated a pseudogene. This CDR3 is built from 14 residues. CDR3 amino acids: CASIRRAASHGYTF. In DNA form, the CDR3 reads TGTGCCAGTATTCGACGAGCGGCATCGCATGGCTACACCTTC.

This sequence joins TRBV29-1 and TRBJ2-1, with 12 bases matching TRBD1. Trimming took 6 bases from V and 9 from J; bases not matched to a gene: 9. CDR1 and CDR2 (germline): SQVTM, ANQGSEA. The CDR3 spans 14 residues. The CDR3 nucleotides are TGCAGCGTGGCCCCGGGACAGGGGGCCAGTGAGCAGTTCTTC. It codes for CSVAPGQGASEQFF.

The chain carries TRBV5-6 and TRBJ1-5, with 7 bases fitting TRBD1. The CDR3 contains 16 residues. The trim removed 4 bases at V and 3 bases at J, leaving 10 bases unmatched. The germline V gene encodes CDR1 SGHDT and CDR2 YYEEEE. The CDR3 is CASSARDRGFNQPQHF. The CDR3 region has the DNA TGTGCCAGCAGCGCGAGGGACAGAGGGTTCAATCAGCCCCAGCATTTT.

The chain is built from TRBV19 and TRBJ1-2; no clear D gene. V was shortened by 5 bases and J by 0 bases, with 10 bases between the two germline ends. The CDR3 has 14 amino acids. Per germline, CDR1 LNHDA and CDR2 SQIVND (reference sequence). The CDR3 is CASSGRLANYGYTF. CDR3 nucleotides: TGTGCCAGTAGTGGGAGACTTGCTAACTATGGCTACACCTTC.

The V gene is TRBV29-1, the J gene TRBJ1-2; D ambiguous. The CDR3 runs to 13 residues. Germline V gene data show CDR1 as SQVTM and CDR2 as ANQGSEA. Trimming removed 6 bases from V and 5 bases from J, with 16 bases in between. The CDR3 here is CSVSKPGSYGYTF. The CDR3 nucleotides read TGCAGCGTCTCCAAGCCAGGATCGTATGGCTACACCTTC.